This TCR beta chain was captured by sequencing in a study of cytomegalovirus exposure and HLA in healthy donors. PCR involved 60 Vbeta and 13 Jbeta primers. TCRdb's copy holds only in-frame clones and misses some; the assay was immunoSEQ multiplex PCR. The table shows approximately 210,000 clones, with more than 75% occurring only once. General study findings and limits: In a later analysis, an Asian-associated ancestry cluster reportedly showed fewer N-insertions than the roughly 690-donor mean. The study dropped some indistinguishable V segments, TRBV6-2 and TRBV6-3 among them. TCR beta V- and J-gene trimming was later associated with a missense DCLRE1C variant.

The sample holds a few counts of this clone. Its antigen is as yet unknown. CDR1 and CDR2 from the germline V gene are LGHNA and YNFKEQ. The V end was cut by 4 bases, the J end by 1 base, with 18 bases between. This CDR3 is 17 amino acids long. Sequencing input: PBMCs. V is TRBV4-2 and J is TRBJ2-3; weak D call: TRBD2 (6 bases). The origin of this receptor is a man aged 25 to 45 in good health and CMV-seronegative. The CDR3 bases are TGTGCCAGCAGCCTAATTCCACGGGGCGGGGGCACAGATACGCAGTATTTT. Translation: CASSLIPRGGGTDTQYF.